Listed below are T cell receptor beta chains from one sample, sequenced in a study of blood T cells in healthy people across ages. TCRdb re-analysed the 5' RACE reads in MiXCR, keeping a single row per CDR3 protein. Found here are some 1,800,000 distinct CDR3 sequences, more than 35% of them singletons; the top ten hold under 25%. Sequenced material: blood. The receptors stem from a human donor in good health. Both conserved end residues are part of each CDR3. Each record gives: J gene, V gene, D gene, clone size, CDR3 DNA, CDR3 protein. D genes are given only for firm matches. Rows may omit the clone size; those that give it use once, few, many or a size class.

TRBJ2-1 TRBV4-3 TRBD1 many TGCGCCAGCAGCCAAGATGAGGGGGCAGGCTACAATGAGCAGTTCTTC CASSQDEGAGYNEQFF
TRBJ1-2 TRBV15 - few TGTGCCACCAGCAGAGATCCCGGGGGTGGCTACACCTTC CATSRDPGGGYTF
TRBJ1-2 TRBV3-1 TRBD1 - TGTGCCAGCAGCCAAGGCAGGGGGTCTTTAGGCTACACCTTC CASSQGRGSLGYTF
TRBJ2-5 TRBV7-9 - - TGTGCCAGCAGCTTATTCCGGAGGGAAGAGACCCAGTACTTC CASSLFRREETQYF
TRBJ1-4 TRBV7-3 - many TGTGCCAGCAGCCTAACAGGCCCGACTAATGAAAAACTGTTTTTT CASSLTGPTNEKLFF
TRBJ2-7 TRBV5-6 - - TGTGCCAGCAGCGAAGTGAAAAGACAGGTCTCCTACGAGCAGTACTTC CASSEVKRQVSYEQYF
TRBJ2-7 TRBV12-3/TRBV12-4 - - TGTGCCAGCAGTTTCGAGGTTAGCGAGCAGTACTTC CASSFEVSEQYF
TRBJ1-1 TRBV11-3 TRBD1 - TGTGCCAGCAGCCATAGGGGTGGGACAGGACACACTGAAGCTTTCTTT CASSHRGGTGHTEAFF
TRBJ2-3 TRBV5-1 TRBD2 many TGTGCCAGCAGCTTGGGGACTAGCGGCACAGATACGCAGTATTTT CASSLGTSGTDTQYF
TRBJ1-5 TRBV28 - - TGTGCCAGCAGTTTCAATTTGGGCAATCAGCCCCAGCATTTT CASSFNLGNQPQHF
TRBJ2-1 TRBV28 - - TGTGCCAGCAGTCTCAACCCCGGGGGTGAGCAGTTCTTC CASSLNPGGEQFF
TRBJ1-1 TRBV27 TRBD1 few TGTGCCAGCAGTTTATCGACAGGGTTGAACACTGAAGCTTTCTTT CASSLSTGLNTEAFF
TRBJ1-2 TRBV12-3/TRBV12-4 - - TGTGCCAGCACCCCCGGGAGGACCTATGGCTACACCTTC CASTPGRTYGYTF
TRBJ2-3 TRBV12-3/TRBV12-4 TRBD1 few TGTGCCAGCCTCGACAGGGGAAGAGATACGCAGTATTTT CASLDRGRDTQYF
TRBJ2-5 TRBV7-2 - - TGTACCAGCACGACAACGAAAACTAGCAGAGAGACCCAGTACTTC CTSTTTKTSRETQYF
TRBJ2-3 TRBV29-1 TRBD1 few TGCAGCGTTGAAAACAGGGGTATAGGAGATACGCAGTATTTT CSVENRGIGDTQYF
TRBJ2-7 TRBV7-2 - - TGTGCCAGCAGCTTAGAGGCCTCCCTTGGGTACGAGCAGTACTTC CASSLEASLGYEQYF
TRBJ1-5 TRBV10-3 - - TGTGCCATCAGTGCCTCTGAGGAGCTTCACGTCGATGACAGAGGCAATCAGCCCCAGCATTTT CAISASEELHVDDRGNQPQHF
TRBJ2-1 TRBV6-2/TRBV6-3 TRBD2 - TGTGCCAGCATGGATGGGGGGGGATTCTACAATGAGCAGTTCTTC CASMDGGGFYNEQFF
TRBJ2-1 TRBV7-8 TRBD2 - TGTGCCAGCAGCTTAGGGTGGGATAGCGGGGGTTTAAACAATGAGCAGTTCTTC CASSLGWDSGGLNNEQFF
TRBJ2-7 TRBV4-3 - - TGCGCCAGCAGCCAAGTTTTTGCCGGCGGGGCCTACGAGCAGTACTTC CASSQVFAGGAYEQYF
TRBJ2-5 TRBV5-1 - - TGCGCCAGCAGCTTGGGTGTGCGGAAAGTTCAAGAGACCCAGTACTTC CASSLGVRKVQETQYF
TRBJ2-7 TRBV20-1 - - TGCAGTGCTAGAGATCAGGGCCGCTCCTACGAGCAGTACTTC CSARDQGRSYEQYF
TRBJ2-5 TRBV4-1 - few TGCGCCAGCAGTGGTACAGTCGGAGAGACCCAGTACTTC CASSGTVGETQYF
TRBJ2-1 TRBV6-2/TRBV6-3 TRBD2 - TGTGCCAGCAGTTATTTTCCAGCGGGGGAGGCCCACAATGAGCAGTTCTTC CASSYFPAGEAHNEQFF
TRBJ2-7 TRBV7-9 - - TGTGCCAGCAGCATGGACCCAGCTGGTTCCGAGCAGTACTTC CASSMDPAGSEQYF
TRBJ2-3 TRBV7-3 - - TGTGCCAGCAGCTTAGATAAGGGGACAGATACGCAGTATTTT CASSLDKGTDTQYF
TRBJ2-7 TRBV4-1 - few TGCGCCAGCACCGCAATAGGAGCAGACGGCCCTTCAAACGAGCAGTACTTC CASTAIGADGPSNEQYF
TRBJ1-2 TRBV6-5 - - TGTGCCAGCAGTCCGAGCGGAAGGTCGAGGGATGGCTACACCTTC CASSPSGRSRDGYTF
TRBJ2-3 TRBV7-9 - few TGTGCCAGCAGCTTAGTGGGAAATACGCAGTATTTT CASSLVGNTQYF
TRBJ2-7 TRBV7-2 - few TGTGCCAGCAGCTTAGGGGCAGAAAACTACGAGCAGTACTTC CASSLGAENYEQYF
TRBJ2-7 TRBV6-1 - few TGTGCCAGCACCCAGGGTCGTTTAGGCTACGAGCAGTACTTC CASTQGRLGYEQYF
TRBJ1-2 TRBV20-1 - many TGCAGTGCTAGACGAGGGCAGGGAGATGGCTACACCTTC CSARRGQGDGYTF
TRBJ2-7 TRBV7-6 TRBD1 - TGTGCCGGCTCATACGGACAGGGATTGTACGAGCAGTACTTC CAGSYGQGLYEQYF
TRBJ2-2 TRBV4-3 - - TGCGCCAGCAGCCAATGGACAGGGGAGCTGTTTTTT CASSQWTGELFF
TRBJ2-7 TRBV7-7 TRBD1 - TGTGCCAGCAGCCCGATTCCAACAGGGGCTCCGGGTTACGAGCAGTACTTC CASSPIPTGAPGYEQYF
TRBJ2-1 TRBV7-7 - - TGTGCCAGCAGCTTAGGGGTTGGAAAAAATGAGCAGTTCTTC CASSLGVGKNEQFF
TRBJ2-1 TRBV6-1 TRBD2 - TGTGCCAGCAGTGAAGGTGGTTTAGCGGGGTTGTATGAGCAGTTCTTC CASSEGGLAGLYEQFF
TRBJ2-7 TRBV25-1 - - TGTGCCAGCAGTGAATACCACCTCGAGCTGTACTTC CASSEYHLELYF
TRBJ2-7 TRBV29-1 TRBD1 - TGCAGCGTTGAAGATCACAGGGGGCCTGCCTACGAGCAGTACTTC CSVEDHRGPAYEQYF
TRBJ1-6 TRBV4-1 - few TGCGCCAGCAGCCAAGCAATGACAGCTTTTTCGGCCCTCCACTTT CASSQAMTAFSALHF
TRBJ2-3 TRBV5-5 - - TGTGCCAGCAGCTTGGGGGGGGTGGGAAGCACAGATACGCAGTATTTT CASSLGGVGSTDTQYF
TRBJ2-7 TRBV6-2/TRBV6-3 - few TGTGCCAGCAGTTACCAAGTTGCTATATCCTACGAGCAGTACTTC CASSYQVAISYEQYF
TRBJ2-7 TRBV20-1 - few TGCAGTGCGGTGGCGGGACAGTCCTACGAGCAGTACTTC CSAVAGQSYEQYF
TRBJ1-2 TRBV12-3/TRBV12-4 TRBD1 - TGTGCCAGCAGTTCCCCGACAGGGGACTTTAAGGGGTATGGCTACACCTTC CASSSPTGDFKGYGYTF
TRBJ2-7 TRBV28 TRBD1 few TGTGCCAGCAGTGATACAGGGGGCTACGAGCAGTACTTC CASSDTGGYEQYF
TRBJ2-1 TRBV6-2/TRBV6-3 - - TGTGCCAGCCGACAAACTAGCTATGAGCAGTTCTTC CASRQTSYEQFF
TRBJ2-3 TRBV4-1 - - TGCGCCAGCAGCCAGGATTTGGCTTTAGATACGCAGTATTTT CASSQDLALDTQYF
TRBJ2-3 TRBV15 - few TGTGCCACCAGTCCAGGGGTAGCAGATACGCAGTATTTT CATSPGVADTQYF
TRBJ1-1 TRBV5-1 TRBD1 - TGCGCCAGCAGCCGGGACAGGCCCGGGTACCCGGAAGCTTTCTTT CASSRDRPGYPEAFF
TRBJ1-1 TRBV5-6 - - TGTGCCAGCAGCTTGACGGCCACAGGGAGGAGGGGTGAAGCTTTCTTT CASSLTATGRRGEAFF
TRBJ1-4 TRBV6-5 - few TGTGCCAGCAGTTACTCGACCGGAGGGGAAAAACTGTTTTTT CASSYSTGGEKLFF
TRBJ2-1 TRBV7-3 - few TGTGCCAGCAGCTTAGATAGCCCAGGGAGCTCCTACAATGAGCAGTTCTTC CASSLDSPGSSYNEQFF
TRBJ1-1 TRBV3-1 - - TGTGCCAGCAGCCAAGTTTCAGGGACAGAAGCTTTCTTT CASSQVSGTEAFF
TRBJ2-7 TRBV5-1 TRBD1 - TGCGCCAGCAGCCCTGGAGAGGGGGCGGGCTACGAGCAGTACTTC CASSPGEGAGYEQYF